This T cell receptor (beta chain) was sequenced in a study of blood T cell repertoires in COVID-19. Study context: Material from acute and convalescent COVID-19 was sourced from the United States, Italy and Spain.

The age range of participants was about 18 to 95 years, with residence in roughly 25 US areas. Germline values: CDR1 LGHNA, CDR2 YSLEER. The CDR3 is 15 residues long. Germline trimming cut 0 bases from V and 2 bases from J; bases unmatched to any gene: 3. Original analysis: By means of reference gene primer amplification, nucleated cell counts were estimated. Using immunoSEQ multiplex PCR, the repertoire was profiled, and TCRdb retains in-frame clones only, with some absent. The V and J calls and clone size are taken from that table; D and trimming were inferred from the DNA. In the table there are over 300,000 clones, approximately 90% of which are singletons.

This sequence originates from a woman in her thirties or forties who had recovered from COVID-19. The chain has TRBV4-3 and TRBJ2-7, with TRBD2 identical over 8 bases. The source material was PBMCs or T cells enriched from blood (not recorded which). Written as DNA, the CDR3 is TGCGCCAGCAGCCAAGATGGGGGACTAGCCTACGAGCAGTACTTC. This encodes CASSQDGGLAYEQYF.